These 24 T cell receptor beta chains were all obtained from the same sample, sequenced in a study of beta chain features in type 1 diabetes. Antigens of these TCRs are unknown. Overall study results and limits: Significant though moderate, a shortening of TCRB CDR3s appeared in all four CD4+ subsets of Type 1 diabetes patients.

Every bit of the isolated RNA underwent reverse transcription, so sequencing read expressed TCRB transcripts. Profiling relied on immunoSEQ multiplex PCR, and the TCRdb table lists in-frame clones only, not all of them. The table lists 600,000 to 700,000 clones, 9.5% to 15% of them singletons. Material: naive CD4+ T cells from blood. The receptor source for this set is a man younger than 45 with type 1 diabetes.

This clone was seen more than once but under ten times. The chain employs TRBV7-7 and TRBJ2-2; D remains unclear. V lost 0 bases and J 1 base, leaving 3 bases between the germline ends. The CDR3 contains 14 residues. The V gene's germline CDR1 is SSHAT and CDR2 FNYEAQ (reference sequence). In DNA form, the CDR3 reads TGTGCCAGCAGCTTAGCGGGGAACACCGGGGAGCTGTTTTTT. Translation gives CASSLAGNTGELFF.

This clone showed up just a few times. The genes are TRBV28 and TRBJ2-7; D is possibly TRBD1 (6 bases). The germline CDR1 and CDR2 sequences are MDHEN and SYDVKM. The CDR3 is 15 amino acids. Trimming stripped 3 bases from V and 2 bases from J, with 14 bases between. DNA for the CDR3: TGTGCCAGCAGTTTGGATACACAGGGAACCTACGAGCAGTACTTC. Protein product: CASSLDTQGTYEQYF.

As concerns this clone: This same CDR3 is encoded by further DNA sequences in the sample. J is TRBJ2-3 and V is TRBV7-2, with D unresolved. The CDR3 has 12 residues. The V and J ends lost 3 bases and 6 bases respectively, with 7 bases between them. From germline, CDR1 is SGHTA and CDR2 FQGNSA. The CDR3: CASSFSTDTQYF. CDR3 nucleotides: TGTGCCAGCAGCTTCTCGACGGATACGCAGTATTTT.

The rearrangement uses TRBV30 and TRBJ1-5; D uncertain. CDR3 length: 14 amino acids. Looked up from germline, CDR1 is GTSNPN and CDR2 is SVGIG (reference sequence). The V and J ends lost 2 bases and 0 bases respectively, with 8 bases between them. CDR3 in DNA: TGTGCCTGGAGTACCGCAAATAGCAATCAGCCCCAGCATTTT. This sequence encodes CAWSTANSNQPQHF. The full variable domain, rest sourced from reference TRBV30 and TRBJ1-5, is SQTIHQWPATLVQPVGSPLSLECTVEGTSNPNLYWYRQAAGRGLQLLFYSVGIGQISSEVPQNLSASRPQDRQFILSSKKLLLSDSGFYLCAWSTANSNQPQHFGDGTRLSIL.

Only a few counts were recorded for this clone. This CDR3 is also generated by other DNA sequences in the sample. The V gene is TRBV7-9, the J gene TRBJ2-7, with no clear D. Trimming pared 1 base from V and 2 bases from J, leaving 9 bases between. The CDR3 spans 14 residues. Germline loops: CDR1 SEHNR, CDR2 FQNEAQ (reference sequence). The CDR3 DNA follows: TGTGCCAGCAGCTTAGGACTGGACCCCTACGAGCAGTACTTC. Translating it yields CASSLGLDPYEQYF. Full variable domain (outside the CDR3, taken from reference TRBV7-9 and TRBJ2-7): DTGVSQNPRHKITKRGQNVTFRCDPISEHNRLYWYRQTLGQGPEFLTYFQNEAQLEKSRLLSDRFSAERPKGSFSTLEIQRTEQGDSAMYLCASSLGLDPYEQYFGPGTRLTVT.

The chain uses TRBV27 and TRBJ2-3; D unresolved. The CDR3 is made up of 15 amino acids. Trimming stripped 6 bases from V and 1 base from J, with 14 bases between. The germline V gene encodes CDR1 MNHEY and CDR2 SMNVEV (reference sequence). The CDR3 sequence is CASSRRGVGTDTQYF. The CDR3 nucleotides read TGTGCCAGCAGCCGCCGCGGCGTTGGCACAGATACGCAGTATTTT.

V gene TRBV10-3 combines with J gene TRBJ2-3; D not resolved. Deletions cut 4 bases from V and 0 bases from J, with 11 bases between. Germline-derived CDR1 and CDR2 are ENHRY and SYGVKD. The CDR3 runs to 15 residues. The CDR3 DNA reads as TGTGCCATCAGTGCAGGTTCTTCTAGCACAGATACGCAGTATTTT. It translates to CAISAGSSSTDTQYF.

This clone came up a few times. The chain recombines TRBV29-1 with TRBJ2-5; D is ambiguous. CDR1 SQVTM and CDR2 ANQGSEA come from the germline V gene. The CDR3 is 11 residues long. V lost 8 bases, J lost 1 base, and 8 bases lay in between. The CDR3 coding sequence is TGCAGCTTTCCCGGCCAAGAGACCCAGTACTTC. Amino acids: CSFPGQETQYF.

This chain links TRBV14 with TRBJ2-1, with TRBD2 matching 9 bases. V trimming: 3 bases; J trimming: 1 base; junction bases outside the gene matches: 1. Germline loops: CDR1 SGHDN, CDR2 FVKESK. The CDR3 sequence is 15 residues long. CDR3 bases: TGTGCCAGCAGCCACACTAGCGGGTCCTACAATGAGCAGTTCTTC. Its protein product is CASSHTSGSYNEQFF.

This clone has more than one count but fewer than ten. The V and J genes are TRBV4-2 and TRBJ1-1, with D unresolved. Germline V CDR1 and CDR2: LGHNA, YNFKEQ. V lost 4 bases and J 0 bases, leaving 6 bases between the germline ends. The CDR3 contains 13 residues. The CDR3 DNA reads as TGTGCCAGCAGCCCGGACTTGAACACTGAAGCTTTCTTT. Its protein product is CASSPDLNTEAFF.

This sequence joins TRBV29-1 and TRBJ1-1; the match to TRBD1 covers 8 bases. Germline values: CDR1 SQVTM, CDR2 ANQGSEA. The V and J ends lost 6 bases and 6 bases, in that order; junction bases with no gene match: 6. The CDR3 extends over 12 amino acids. Here the CDR3 DNA reads TGCAGCGTCAAGGGACAGGCATCTGAAGCTTTCTTT. Translated, it gives CSVKGQASEAFF.

The chain couples TRBV2 to TRBJ1-2, with D unresolved. Germline CDR1 is SNHLY and CDR2 is FYNNEI. The CDR3 contains 16 residues. V lost 2 bases, J lost 4 bases, and 17 bases lay in between. CDR3 nucleotide sequence: TGTGCCAGCAGTGAAAACCTGGCAGCAAATTTCTATGGCTACACCTTC. Residues: CASSENLAANFYGYTF.

The chain has TRBV11-2 and TRBJ1-5; TRBD1 matches at 7 bases. After removal of 5 bases from V and 2 bases from J, the junction contained 3 bases not matched to a gene. This CDR3 is 14 amino acids long. Germline lookup yields CDR1 SGHAT and CDR2 FQNNGV. CDR3 protein: CASSRDRGNQPQHF. CDR3 in DNA: TGTGCCAGCAGCCGCGACAGGGGCAATCAGCCCCAGCATTTT.

This clone was found a few times. The genes are TRBV2 and TRBJ2-2; the D gene could be TRBD1 or TRBD2 (6 bases each). This CDR3 is built from 16 residues. V lost 4 bases to trimming and J lost 2 bases, with 14 bases between them. Per germline, CDR1 SNHLY and CDR2 FYNNEI. CDR3 in DNA: TGTGCCAGCAGTGGGGGGCTAGCGAAAAACACCGGGGAGCTGTTTTTT. It is translated as CASSGGLAKNTGELFF.

This clone was seen a few times. V gene TRBV2 combines with J gene TRBJ1-1; maybe TRBD1 (5 bases). V lost 7 bases to trimming and J lost 0 bases, with 15 bases between them. Germline assignment: CDR1 SNHLY and CDR2 FYNNEI. The CDR3 spans 15 residues. The CDR3 loop is CASNLERGLNTEAFF. CDR3 nucleotide sequence: TGTGCCAGCAATCTGGAGAGGGGTTTGAACACTGAAGCTTTCTTT. The entire variable domain, with the rest obtained from reference TRBV2 and TRBJ1-1, is as follows: EPEVTQTPSHQVTQMGQEVILRCVPISNHLYFYWYRQILGQKVEFLVSFYNNEISEKSEIFDDQFSVERPDGSNFTLKIRSTKLEDSAMYFCASNLERGLNTEAFFGQGTRLTVV.

This clone was observed a few times. The chain combines TRBV4-2 with TRBJ1-5, with D uncertain. Between the trimmed V and J ends, which lost 0 bases and 0 bases, there was a span of 9 bases. There are 16 residues in the CDR3. CDR1 is LGHNA, CDR2 YNFKEQ, per germline. The CDR3, as DNA: TGTGCCAGCAGCCAAGAGGGTGGCCGTAGCAATCAGCCCCAGCATTTT. Its translation: CASSQEGGRSNQPQHF.

This clone was counted only a few times. The V and J genes are TRBV9 and TRBJ2-3; D tentatively reads TRBD1 or TRBD2 (6 bases each). V was cut by 6 bases and J by 5 bases, with 16 bases left in between. Germline V lookup: CDR1 SGDLS, CDR2 YYNGEE. CDR3 length: 14 amino acids. The DNA for the CDR3 is TGTGCCAGCACCAAGGGGGGCTGGGGAGATACGCAGTATTTT. This codes for CASTKGGWGDTQYF.

This clone was detected only a few times. The chain carries TRBV7-9 and TRBJ1-5; D is uncertain. Per the germline V gene, CDR1 is SEHNR and CDR2 is FQNEAQ (reference sequence). The CDR3 extends over 15 amino acids. Trimming left V 1 base short and J 6 bases short, with 13 bases between. The CDR3 spells CASSLGGYYGQPQHF. CDR3 coding DNA: TGTGCCAGCAGCTTAGGGGGTTATTATGGTCAGCCCCAGCATTTT. The complete variable domain, with remaining parts taken from reference TRBV7-9 and TRBJ1-5, reads DTGVSQNPRHKITKRGQNVTFRCDPISEHNRLYWYRQTLGQGPEFLTYFQNEAQLEKSRLLSDRFSAERPKGSFSTLEIQRTEQGDSAMYLCASSLGGYYGQPQHFGDGTRLSIL.

The rearrangement uses TRBV4-3 and TRBJ1-6; TRBD1 aligns across 7 bases. The CDR3 is made up of 16 amino acids. The junction had 7 bases not matched to a gene; V was cut back by 1 base and J by 7 bases. Per germline, CDR1 LGHNA and CDR2 YSLEER. CDR3 loop: CASSQGQGVENSPLHF. The CDR3 bases are TGCGCCAGCAGCCAAGGACAGGGTGTAGAAAATTCACCCCTCCACTTT.

The chain links TRBV27 to TRBJ1-6; 9 bases match TRBD1. CDR3 size: 15 residues. Trimming removed 5 bases from V and 7 bases from J; junction bases left unmatched: 6. Germline CDR1 and CDR2: MNHEY and SMNVEV (reference sequence). The CDR3 region has the DNA TGTGCCAGCAGTCTACAGGGGGCGCCCAATTCACCCCTCCACTTT. This encodes CASSLQGAPNSPLHF.

This chain connects TRBV7-9 to TRBJ1-5; D is unclear. This CDR3 region has 15 residues. In germline, CDR1 is SEHNR, CDR2 FQNEAQ (reference sequence). V was pared by 5 bases and J by 0 bases, with 11 bases between. The CDR3 coding sequence is TGTGCCAGCAGCCCCGGGCCTTCTAGCAATCAGCCCCAGCATTTT. It specifies CASSPGPSSNQPQHF.

The V and J genes are TRBV18 and TRBJ1-2; 10 nucleotides align to TRBD1. Trimming at V came to 3 bases and at J to 2 bases, leaving 3 bases not matched to a gene. Germline assignment: CDR1 KGHSH and CDR2 LQKENI. The CDR3 has 15 amino acids. As DNA, the CDR3 is TGTGCCAGCTCACCTTGGACAGGGGGAAACTATGGCTACACCTTC. This encodes CASSPWTGGNYGYTF.

Turning to this clone: Other nucleotide sequences in the sample specify the same CDR3. The chain is built from TRBV5-4 and TRBJ2-3; tentatively, D is TRBD1 (6 bases). The V and J ends lost 0 bases and 1 base respectively, with 9 bases between them. The germline V gene has CDR1 SGHNT and CDR2 YYREEE (reference sequence). This CDR3 contains 15 residues. CDR3 nucleotide sequence: TGTGCCAGCAGCTTGGGTGGGGGCGGCACAGATACGCAGTATTTT. Translation gives CASSLGGGGTDTQYF.

This clone was seen more than once but under ten times. The J gene is TRBJ1-4, the V gene TRBV7-2, with 7 bases lining up with TRBD1. The CDR3 covers 15 residues. After removal of 2 bases from V and 5 bases from J, the junction contained 5 bases not matched to a gene. Germline CDR1 and CDR2: SGHTA and FQGNSA. The CDR3 coding sequence is TGTGCCAGCAGCTTAATGGGCAGGGGGAATGAAAAACTGTTTTTT. Translated: CASSLMGRGNEKLFF.